This passage covers 23 T cell receptor beta chains from one sample sequenced in a study of identical twins. TCRdb re-derived calls from the 5' RACE reads in MiXCR, one entry per CDR3 protein. This sample has roughly 1,500,000 distinct CDR3 sequences, with 25% to 35% found just once. Sequencing was done on a sample of cord blood. These receptors all come from a newborn girl in good health.

The gene calls are TRBV24-1 and TRBJ2-7; 9 nucleotides align to TRBD1. There are 16 residues in the CDR3. Germline assignment: CDR1 KGHDR and CDR2 SFDVKD. Trimming at V came to 2 bases and at J to 3 bases, leaving 7 bases not matched to a gene. The CDR3 loop reads CATSDSLGTGSYEQYF. The CDR3 DNA reads as TGTGCCACCAGTGATTCCCTTGGGACAGGGAGCTACGAGCAGTACTTC.

Notes on this clonotype: The junction and the germline gene differ at one end; a read error may be behind it. The rearrangement joins TRBV2 to TRBJ2-3, with TRBD2 as a possible D gene (6 bases). The germline V gene encodes CDR1 SNHLY and CDR2 FYNNEI. This CDR3 spans 14 amino acids. CDR3 protein: CASRPGASTDTRYF. The DNA for the CDR3 is TGTGCCAGCAGACCGGGAGCTAGCACAGATACGCGGTATTTT.

V usage is TRBV5-1 and J usage is TRBJ2-7; D not resolved. Trimming took 1 base from V and 2 from J, leaving 7 bases between them. Germline loops: CDR1 SGHRS, CDR2 YFSETQ. The CDR3 loop spans 13 amino acids. The CDR3 spells CASSLQRAYEQYF. The CDR3 coding sequence is TGCGCCAGCAGCTTGCAACGGGCCTACGAGCAGTACTTC.

In its sample, this clonotype was seen a few times. The rearrangement uses TRBV12-3 or TRBV12-4 and TRBJ1-5; tentatively, D is TRBD1 (6 bases). This CDR3 comprises 17 residues. Trimming shortened V by 3 bases and J by 0 bases, and 15 bases separated the two germline ends. The CDR3 spells CASSFGTGHFSNQPQHF. The CDR3 DNA is TGTGCCAGCAGTTTCGGCACGGGACACTTTAGCAATCAGCCCCAGCATTTT.

Remarks on this clonotype: A much larger clone lies a single base off, so this may be a read error. This sequence joins TRBV10-2 and TRBJ2-1; maybe TRBD1 (6 bases). The length of the CDR3 is 13 residues. Germline-derived CDR1 and CDR2 are WSHSY and SAAADI. V gave up 4 bases and J gave up 10 bases, with 14 bases separating them. The chain's CDR3 is CASSGGQSYEQFF. The CDR3 coding sequence is TGCGCCAGCAGTGGTGGACAGTCCTACGAGCAGTTCTTC.

This clonotype occurred a few times. The junction departs from the called germline gene at one end, perhaps through a read error. The J gene is TRBJ2-4, the V gene TRBV30; 8 nucleotides match TRBD1. Looked up from germline, CDR1 is GTSNPN and CDR2 is SVGIG (reference sequence). There are 14 residues in the CDR3. Here the CDR3 reads CAWSETGGKTIQYF. The CDR3 nucleotides are TGTGCCTGGAGTGAAACAGGGGGTAAAACCATTCAGTACTTC.

CDR3 in amino acids: CSAQRGPRGIQETQYF. Written as DNA, the CDR3 is TGCAGTGCCCAGAGGGGACCACGGGGAATCCAAGAGACCCAGTACTTC. The gene calls are TRBV20-1 and TRBJ2-5; tentatively, D is TRBD1 or TRBD2 (5 bases each). Deletions cut 6 bases from V and 1 base from J, with 21 bases between. This CDR3 has 16 amino acids. Germline CDR1 reads DFQATT; CDR2 reads SNEGSKA (reference sequence).

This chain links TRBV20-1 with TRBJ2-7; perhaps TRBD2 as D (6 bases). In germline, CDR1 is DFQATT, CDR2 SNEGSKA (reference sequence). V was trimmed by 4 bases and J by 0 bases, leaving 13 bases between them. This CDR3 is built from 14 residues. This chain's CDR3 is CSATVAAYSYEQYF. The CDR3 DNA reads as TGCAGTGCTACCGTAGCGGCTTACTCCTACGAGCAGTACTTC.

This clonotype has only a few counts. The V call is TRBV20-1, the J call TRBJ1-5; D not certain. V was trimmed by 2 bases and J by 0 bases, leaving 8 bases between them. The CDR3 runs 14 residues. Germline lookup yields CDR1 DFQATT and CDR2 SNEGSKA (reference sequence). The CDR3: CSARPGDSNQPQHF. The CDR3 coding sequence is TGCAGTGCTAGACCCGGGGATAGCAATCAGCCCCAGCATTTT.

Notes on this clonotype: Possible read error: a much larger clone is one base away. Since the CDR3 does not end with the conserved phenylalanine or tryptophan, this likely comes from a read error. The V and J genes are TRBV4-2 and TRBJ2-4; D not resolved. TRBJ2-7 explains the end of the DNA better; the J call may be wrong. Looked up from germline, CDR1 is LGHNA and CDR2 is YNFKEQ. The CDR3 totals 12 residues. DNA of the CDR3: TGTGCCAGCAGCCAAGACATCGACGAGCAGTACCTC. This sequence encodes CASSQDIDEQYL.

The chain has TRBV12-3 or TRBV12-4 and TRBJ2-7; D tentatively fits TRBD1 or TRBD2 (6 bases each). The CDR3 spans 12 residues. V dropped 7 bases and J dropped 5 bases, with 12 bases sitting between them. CDR3 DNA sequence: TGTGCCAGCAAGGGGGGCGCGCACGAGCAGTACTTC. Amino acid sequence: CASKGGAHEQYF.

CDR3 DNA: TGCAGTGCTAGTCCTAGCGGGGGGCTCACAGATACGCAGTATTTT. Translating it yields CSASPSGGLTDTQYF. V usage is TRBV20-1 and J usage is TRBJ2-3; 11 bases agree with TRBD2. CDR1 is DFQATT and CDR2 is SNEGSKA in the germline V gene (reference sequence). The ends lost 3 bases at V and 2 bases at J; junction bases unmatched: 4. The CDR3 runs 15 residues.

The J gene is TRBJ1-5, the V gene TRBV14, with 9 bases that match TRBD1. V shed 0 bases and J 6 bases; nucleotides not matched to a gene: 3. CDR3 length: 15 residues. Germline V gene data show CDR1 as SGHDN and CDR2 as FVKESK. Here the CDR3 reads CASSQEAGQGQPQHF. CDR3 sequence (DNA): TGTGCCAGCAGCCAAGAAGCGGGACAGGGTCAGCCCCAGCATTTT.

The gene calls are TRBV7-8 and TRBJ2-5; 13 nucleotides agree with TRBD2. Germline trimming cut 5 bases from V and 5 bases from J; bases unmatched to any gene: 8. The germline V gene encodes CDR1 SGHVS and CDR2 FQNEAQ. The CDR3 runs 16 residues. Here the CDR3 DNA reads TGTGCCAGCAGCGGAATGGGACTAGCGGGATTCGAGACCCAGTACTTC. Protein sequence: CASSGMGLAGFETQYF. Based on the CDR3 plus reference TRBV7-8 and TRBJ2-5, the full variable domain is GAGVSQSPRYKVAKRGQDVALRCDPISGHVSLFWYQQALGQGPEFLTYFQNEAQLDKSGLPSDRFFAERPEGSVSTLKIQRTQQEDSAVYLCASSGMGLAGFETQYFGPGTRLLVL.

The chain employs TRBV6-1 and TRBJ2-1; D not resolved. V was clipped by 8 bases and J by 0 bases, with 14 bases between them. Germline CDR1 and CDR2: MNHNS and SASEGT. The CDR3 runs to 15 residues. In DNA, the CDR3 is TGTGCCAGCGCTCCCTTAGCAAGCTCCTACAATGAGCAGTTCTTC. This codes for CASAPLASSYNEQFF.

This clonotype has a handful of counts. The CDR3 here is CASSPPTSMGREQYF. CDR3 DNA: TGTGCCAGCAGCCCCCCGACTAGTATGGGAAGGGAGCAGTACTTC. V usage is TRBV7-2 and J usage is TRBJ2-4, with a weak D call TRBD2 (6 bases). Germline CDR1 SGHTA, CDR2 FQGNSA. The CDR3 spans 15 residues. V lost 5 bases and J 13 bases, leaving 24 bases between the germline ends. The variable domain in full, with the rest retrieved from reference TRBV7-2 and TRBJ2-4, is GAGVSQSPSNKVTEKGKDVELRCDPISGHTALYWYRQSLGQGLEFLIYFQGNSAPDKSGLPSDRFSAERTGGSVSTLTIQRTQQEDSAVYLCASSPPTSMGREQYFGAGTRLSVL.

In nucleotides, the CDR3 is TGTGCCAGCAGCCCGAGAGTCCTCACGGAAGGCACAGATACGCAGTATTTT. Its protein is CASSPRVLTEGTDTQYF. The genes are TRBV27 and TRBJ2-3; D unresolved. Trimming left V 6 bases short and J 1 base short, with 20 bases between. The CDR3 is 17 amino acids. Germline V lookup: CDR1 MNHEY, CDR2 SMNVEV (reference sequence).

Only a few counts were recorded for this clonotype. J is TRBJ2-1 and V is TRBV29-1; D may match TRBD1 or TRBD2 (5 bases each). V dropped 7 bases and J dropped 15 bases, with 34 bases sitting between them. Germline CDR1 is SQVTM and CDR2 is ANQGSEA. The CDR3 has 16 residues. CDR3 region: CSAGPPSSIPSGLAFF. CDR3 DNA sequence: TGCAGCGCCGGCCCCCCTAGCTCCATCCCGTCAGGGTTGGCGTTCTTC.

The gene calls are TRBV20-1 and TRBJ2-2; D is ambiguous. V gave up 0 bases and J gave up 3 bases, with 11 bases separating them. The CDR3 has 15 residues. Looked up from germline, CDR1 is DFQATT and CDR2 is SNEGSKA (reference sequence). Here the CDR3 reads CSARDQSVYTGELFF. The CDR3, as DNA: TGCAGTGCTAGAGATCAATCGGTTTACACCGGGGAGCTGTTTTTT.

This clonotype has only a few counts. This chain connects TRBV9 to TRBJ2-4, with D possibly matching TRBD1 (5 bases). The germline V gene has CDR1 SGDLS and CDR2 YYNGEE. The CDR3 sequence is 14 residues long. V was trimmed by 4 bases and J by 6 bases, leaving 14 bases between them. The CDR3 sequence: CASSPRTHTNIQYF. DNA for the CDR3: TGTGCCAGCAGCCCCCGGACACATACAAACATTCAGTACTTC.

The chain employs TRBV3-1 and TRBJ1-1; D might be TRBD1 (5 bases). Per the germline V gene, CDR1 is LGHDT and CDR2 is YNNKEL (reference sequence). CDR3 length equals 13 residues. Deletions cut 1 base from V and 7 bases from J, with 10 bases between. The CDR3 nucleotides read TGTGCCAGCAGCCAAGGCAGGGCTCTTGAAGCTTTCTTT. This sequence encodes CASSQGRALEAFF. Variable domain in full (rest from reference TRBV3-1 and TRBJ1-1): DTAVSQTPKYLVTQMGNDKSIKCEQNLGHDTMYWYKQDSKKFLKIMFSYNNKELIINETVPNRFSPKSPDKAHLNLHINSLELGDSAVYFCASSQGRALEAFFGQGTRLTVV.

The chain joins TRBV28 to TRBJ2-5; D is possibly TRBD2 (5 bases). This CDR3 comprises 14 residues. Germline V gene lookup returns CDR1 MDHEN and CDR2 SYDVKM. V lost 7 bases, J lost 11 bases, and 23 bases lay in between. CDR3 residues: CASKMPGESDEQYF. CDR3 in DNA: TGTGCCAGCAAAATGCCCGGGGAGTCGGATGAGCAGTACTTC.

This clonotype was observed a handful of times. This chain links TRBV5-6 with TRBJ1-4; possibly TRBD1 for D (5 bases). The CDR3 consists of 15 residues. Germline V gene data show CDR1 as SGHDT and CDR2 as YYEEEE. V was shortened by 3 bases and J by 1 base, with 10 bases between the two germline ends. The CDR3 bases are TGTGCCAGCAGCTGGCAGGGCAGAACTAATGAAAAACTGTTTTTT. Translated, it gives CASSWQGRTNEKLFF.